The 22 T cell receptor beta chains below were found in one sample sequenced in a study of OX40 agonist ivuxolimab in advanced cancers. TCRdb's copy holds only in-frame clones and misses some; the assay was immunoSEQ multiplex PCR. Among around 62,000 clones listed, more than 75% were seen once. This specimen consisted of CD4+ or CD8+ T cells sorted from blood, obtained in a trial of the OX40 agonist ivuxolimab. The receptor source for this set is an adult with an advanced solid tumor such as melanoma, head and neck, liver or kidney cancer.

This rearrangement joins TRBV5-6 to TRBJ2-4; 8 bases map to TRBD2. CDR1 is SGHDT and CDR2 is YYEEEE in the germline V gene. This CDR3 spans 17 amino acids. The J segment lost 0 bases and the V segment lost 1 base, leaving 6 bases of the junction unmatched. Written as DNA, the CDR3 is TGTGCCAGCAGCTTGACGATGCTAGCGGGAGCCAAAAACATTCAGTACTTC. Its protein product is CASSLTMLAGAKNIQYF.

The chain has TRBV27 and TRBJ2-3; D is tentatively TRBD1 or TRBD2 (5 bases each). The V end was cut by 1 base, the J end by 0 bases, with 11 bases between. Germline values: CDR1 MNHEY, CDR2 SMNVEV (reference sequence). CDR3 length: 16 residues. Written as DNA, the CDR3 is TGTGCCAGCAGTTTATTCCGTTGGGGGAGCACAGATACGCAGTATTTT. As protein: CASSLFRWGSTDTQYF.

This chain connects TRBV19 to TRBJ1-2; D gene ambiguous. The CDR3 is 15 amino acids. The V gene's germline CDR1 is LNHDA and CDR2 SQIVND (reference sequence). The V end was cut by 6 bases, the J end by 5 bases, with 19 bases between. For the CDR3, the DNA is TGTGCCAGTAGGCCGATGACAACCCCAACTTATGGCTACACCTTC. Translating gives CASRPMTTPTYGYTF.

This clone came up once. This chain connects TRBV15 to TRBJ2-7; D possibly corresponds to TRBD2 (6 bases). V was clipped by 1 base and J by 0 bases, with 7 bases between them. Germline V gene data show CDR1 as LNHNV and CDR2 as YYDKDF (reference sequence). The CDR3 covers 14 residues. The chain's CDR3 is CATSRGGDSYEQYF. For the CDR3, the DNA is TGTGCCACCAGCAGAGGGGGGGACTCCTACGAGCAGTACTTC.

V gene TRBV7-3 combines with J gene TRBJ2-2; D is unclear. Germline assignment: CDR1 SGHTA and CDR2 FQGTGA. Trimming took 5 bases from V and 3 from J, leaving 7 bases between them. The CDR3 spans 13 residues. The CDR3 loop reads CASSLSYTGELFF. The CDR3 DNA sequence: TGTGCCAGCAGCCTAAGCTACACCGGGGAGCTGTTTTTT.

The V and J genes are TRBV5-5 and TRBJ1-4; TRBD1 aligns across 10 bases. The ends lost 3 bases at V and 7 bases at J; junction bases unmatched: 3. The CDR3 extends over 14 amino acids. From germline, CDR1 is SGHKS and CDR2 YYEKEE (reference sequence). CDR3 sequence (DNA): TGTGCCAGCAGCTCGGGACAGGGGTTTGAAAAACTGTTTTTT. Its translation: CASSSGQGFEKLFF.

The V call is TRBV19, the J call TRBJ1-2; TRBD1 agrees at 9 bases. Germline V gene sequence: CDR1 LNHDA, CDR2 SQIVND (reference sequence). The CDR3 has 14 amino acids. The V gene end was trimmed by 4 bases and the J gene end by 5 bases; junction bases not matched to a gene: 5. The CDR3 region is CASSNPDRGYGYTF. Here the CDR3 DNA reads TGTGCCAGTAGTAACCCGGACAGGGGATATGGCTACACCTTC.

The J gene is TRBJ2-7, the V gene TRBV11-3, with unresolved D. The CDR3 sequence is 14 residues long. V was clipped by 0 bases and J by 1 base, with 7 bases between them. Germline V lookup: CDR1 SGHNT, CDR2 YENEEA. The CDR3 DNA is TGTGCCAGCAGCTTAGATTCTCAATCCTACGAGCAGTACTTC. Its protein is CASSLDSQSYEQYF.

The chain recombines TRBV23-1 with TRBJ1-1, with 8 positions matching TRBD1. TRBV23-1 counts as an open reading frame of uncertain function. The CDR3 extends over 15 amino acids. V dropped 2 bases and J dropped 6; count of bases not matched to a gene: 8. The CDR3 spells CASSQPRQGKAEAFF. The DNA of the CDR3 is TGCGCCAGCAGTCAACCTCGACAGGGGAAGGCTGAAGCTTTCTTT.

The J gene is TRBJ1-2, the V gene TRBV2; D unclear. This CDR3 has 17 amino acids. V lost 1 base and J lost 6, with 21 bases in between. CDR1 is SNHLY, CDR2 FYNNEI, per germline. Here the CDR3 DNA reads TGTGCCAGCAGTGAAGGTAGCTTCAGACACCTAGATAATGGCTACACCTTC. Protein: CASSEGSFRHLDNGYTF. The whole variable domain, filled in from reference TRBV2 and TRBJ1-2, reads EPEVTQTPSHQVTQMGQEVILRCVPISNHLYFYWYRQILGQKVEFLVSFYNNEISEKSEIFDDQFSVERPDGSNFTLKIRSTKLEDSAMYFCASSEGSFRHLDNGYTFGSGTRLTVV.

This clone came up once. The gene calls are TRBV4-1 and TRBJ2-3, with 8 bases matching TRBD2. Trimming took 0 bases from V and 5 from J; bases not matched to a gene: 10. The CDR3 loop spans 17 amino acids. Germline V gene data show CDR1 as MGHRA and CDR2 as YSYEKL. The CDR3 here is CASSQEGRGLGGDTQYF. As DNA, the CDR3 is TGCGCCAGCAGCCAAGAAGGTCGGGGACTAGGGGGAGATACGCAGTATTTT.

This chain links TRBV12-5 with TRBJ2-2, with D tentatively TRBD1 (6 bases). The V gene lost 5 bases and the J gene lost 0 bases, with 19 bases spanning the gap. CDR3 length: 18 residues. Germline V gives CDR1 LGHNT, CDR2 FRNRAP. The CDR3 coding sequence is TGTGCTAGTGGTCCCTCCTTTTGGGGGCCGGCGAACACCGGGGAGCTGTTTTTT. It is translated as CASGPSFWGPANTGELFF.

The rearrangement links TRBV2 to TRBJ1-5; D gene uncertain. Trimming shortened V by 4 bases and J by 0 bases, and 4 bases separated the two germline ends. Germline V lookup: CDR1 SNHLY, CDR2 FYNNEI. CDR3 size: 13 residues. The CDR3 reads CASSGVSNQPQHF. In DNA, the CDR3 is TGTGCCAGCAGTGGGGTTAGCAATCAGCCCCAGCATTTT.

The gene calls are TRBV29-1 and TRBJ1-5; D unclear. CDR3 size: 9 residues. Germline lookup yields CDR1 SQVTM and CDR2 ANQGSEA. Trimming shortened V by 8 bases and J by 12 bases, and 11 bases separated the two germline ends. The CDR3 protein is CSFSGLQHF. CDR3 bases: TGCAGCTTCTCCGGACTCCAGCATTTT.

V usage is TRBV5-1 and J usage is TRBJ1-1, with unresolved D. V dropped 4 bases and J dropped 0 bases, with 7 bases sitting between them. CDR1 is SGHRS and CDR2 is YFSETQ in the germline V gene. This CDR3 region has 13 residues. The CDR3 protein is CASSRTVNTEAFF. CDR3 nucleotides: TGCGCCAGCAGCAGGACTGTGAACACTGAAGCTTTCTTT.

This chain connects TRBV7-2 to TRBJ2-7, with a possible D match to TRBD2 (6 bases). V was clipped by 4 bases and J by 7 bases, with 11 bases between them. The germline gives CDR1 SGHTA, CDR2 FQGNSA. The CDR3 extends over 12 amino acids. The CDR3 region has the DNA TGTGCCAGCAGCTCGAAGGCGGGGGAGCAGTACTTC. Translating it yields CASSSKAGEQYF.

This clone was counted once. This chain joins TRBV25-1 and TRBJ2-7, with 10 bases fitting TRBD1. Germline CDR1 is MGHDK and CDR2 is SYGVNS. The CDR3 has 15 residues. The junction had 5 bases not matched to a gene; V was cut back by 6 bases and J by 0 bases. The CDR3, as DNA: TGTGCCAGCAGGCCGGGACAGGGGCCCTCCTACGAGCAGTACTTC. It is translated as CASRPGQGPSYEQYF.

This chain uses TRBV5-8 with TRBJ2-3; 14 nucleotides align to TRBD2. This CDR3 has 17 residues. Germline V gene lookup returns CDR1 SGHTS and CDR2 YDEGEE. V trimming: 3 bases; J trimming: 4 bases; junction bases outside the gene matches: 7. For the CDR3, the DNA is TGTGCCAGCAGCTCCGCCGTGACTAGCGGGGGGGCAGATACGCAGTATTTT. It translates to CASSSAVTSGGADTQYF.

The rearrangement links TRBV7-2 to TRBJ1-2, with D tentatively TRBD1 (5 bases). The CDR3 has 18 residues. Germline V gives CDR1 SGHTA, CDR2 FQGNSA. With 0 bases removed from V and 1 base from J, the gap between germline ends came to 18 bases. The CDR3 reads CASSLARFQGGDNYGYTF. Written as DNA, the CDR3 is TGTGCCAGCAGCTTAGCGAGGTTTCAGGGAGGGGATAACTATGGCTACACCTTC.

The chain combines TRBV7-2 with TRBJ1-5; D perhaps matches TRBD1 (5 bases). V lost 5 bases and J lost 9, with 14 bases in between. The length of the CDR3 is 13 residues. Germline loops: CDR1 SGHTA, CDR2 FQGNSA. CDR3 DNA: TGTGCCAGCAGCCGGGACCCCCAGTCGCCCCAGCATTTT. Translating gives CASSRDPQSPQHF.

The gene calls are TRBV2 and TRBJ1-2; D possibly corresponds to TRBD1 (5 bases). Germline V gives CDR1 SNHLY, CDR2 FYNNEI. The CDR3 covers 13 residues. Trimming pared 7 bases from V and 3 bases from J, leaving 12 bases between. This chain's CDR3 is CASTRERDYGYTF. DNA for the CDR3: TGTGCCAGCACCAGGGAACGTGACTATGGCTACACCTTC.

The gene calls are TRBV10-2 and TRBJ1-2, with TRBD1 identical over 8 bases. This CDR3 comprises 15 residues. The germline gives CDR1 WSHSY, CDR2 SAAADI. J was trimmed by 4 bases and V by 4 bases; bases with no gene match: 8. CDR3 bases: TGCGCCAGCAGTGTGGGGACAGGCGAGATCTATGGCTACACCTTC. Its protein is CASSVGTGEIYGYTF.